The source of this T cell receptor (beta chain) is a study of post-analysis software for immune sequencing data. Unique molecular identifiers had been added to the TCR beta cDNA libraries. TCRdb recomputed calls from the PCR reads with MiXCR, one row per CDR3 protein. The table has about 620,000 distinct CDR3 sequences, about 40% seen once. Trimming took off 3 bases at V and 1 base at J, with 11 bases between the two ends. Germline loops: CDR1 SGHDT, CDR2 YYEEEE. CDR3 size: 14 residues. General study results and limits: Patients carried 5 or 6 TRBV segments more frequently than controls did, and TRBV5-6, TRBV5-1 and TRBV20-1 were among them.

To note about this clonotype: Its specificity is unknown.

Specimen: blood. This receptor was obtained from a girl aged 10 to 17 with multiple sclerosis. The chain employs TRBV5-6 and TRBJ2-7; tentatively, D is TRBD1 (6 bases). This CDR3 reads CASSSDRFSYEQYF. The DNA of the CDR3 is TGTGCCAGCAGCTCGGACAGATTTTCCTACGAGCAGTACTTC.